One and the same sample provided the 14 T cell receptor beta chains below, sequenced in a study of cytotoxic CD8 clonotypes in ibrutinib-treated CLL listed by TCRdb under 2021. Libraries were constructed by the immunoSEQ multiplex PCR assay. TCRdb holds this immuneACCESS table with in-frame rearrangements only. Some clones are missing; in checked studies, unresolved V genes explain under half, and the rest has no known cause. The table for this sample lists 270,000 or so clones; roughly four fifths of them were counted only once. The ten most abundant clones make up about 5.3% of the sample. What the time point label conveys for this sample: progressive disease on ibrutinib. Source: PBMCs, taken at disease progression, from a patient treated with ibrutinib. These receptor sequences come from a human donor with chronic lymphocytic leukemia.

V gene TRBV4-3 combines with J gene TRBJ2-3; D remains ambiguous. The CDR3 contains 14 residues. Looked up from germline, CDR1 is LGHNA and CDR2 is YSLEER. Deletions cut 0 bases from V and 4 bases from J, with 8 bases between. CDR3 amino acids: CASSQEDGSDTQYF. In DNA, the CDR3 is TGCGCCAGCAGCCAAGAAGATGGGTCAGATACGCAGTATTTT.

A few counts support this clone. V usage is TRBV27 and J usage is TRBJ2-7; TRBD1 matches at 9 bases. This CDR3 is built from 14 residues. The ends lost 7 bases at V and 5 bases at J; junction bases unmatched: 9. Germline V gene sequence: CDR1 MNHEY, CDR2 SMNVEV (reference sequence). CDR3 residues: CASIGNRGLHEQYF. CDR3 DNA sequence: TGTGCCAGCATTGGGAACAGGGGGCTCCACGAGCAGTACTTC.

CDR3 in amino acids: CASSLEQETQYF. In DNA, the CDR3 is TGTGCCAGCAGCTTAGAACAAGAGACCCAGTACTTC. The chain employs TRBV5-6 and TRBJ2-5, with D unclear. This CDR3 is 12 amino acids long. The germline CDR1 and CDR2 sequences are SGHDT and YYEEEE. Trimming took off 2 bases at V and 2 bases at J, with 4 bases between the two ends.

This clone appeared once. The chain joins TRBV9 to TRBJ2-1, with a weak D call TRBD1 (6 bases). CDR1 and CDR2 from the germline V gene are SGDLS and YYNGEE. The CDR3 totals 15 residues. The V end was cut by 2 bases, the J end by 10 bases, with 19 bases between. The CDR3 DNA follows: TGTGCCAGCAGCGTCTTTGGCAGGGGTGGAGGCGAGCAGTTCTTC. Translated, it gives CASSVFGRGGGEQFF.

This clone was detected only once. J is TRBJ2-1 and V is TRBV11-2; D is unresolved. This CDR3 has 13 residues. Trimming took 4 bases from V and 1 from J, leaving 5 bases between them. In germline, CDR1 is SGHAT, CDR2 FQNNGV. The CDR3 DNA reads TGTGCCAGCAGCTCTCGGTCCTACAATGAGCAGTTCTTC. Translation: CASSSRSYNEQFF.

The V gene is TRBV7-2, the J gene TRBJ2-3; D might be TRBD2 (6 bases). The CDR3 is 14 residues long. The V end was cut by 5 bases, the J end by 2 bases, with 11 bases between. The germline gives CDR1 SGHTA, CDR2 FQGNSA. CDR3: CASSPGLYTDTQYF. As DNA, the CDR3 is TGTGCCAGCAGCCCGGGACTTTACACAGATACGCAGTATTTT.

V and J are TRBV6-1 and TRBJ1-6, with no clear D. CDR1 and CDR2 from the germline V gene are MNHNS and SASEGT. This CDR3 contains 12 residues. Trimming pared 2 bases from V and 6 bases from J, leaving 2 bases between. The CDR3 here is CASSEPNSPLHF. CDR3 nucleotide sequence: TGTGCCAGCAGTGAACCTAATTCACCCCTCCACTTT.

In this sample, this clone turned up a few times. The V call is TRBV5-6, the J call TRBJ2-5; D gene unclear. The CDR3 extends over 13 amino acids. Germline CDR1 SGHDT, CDR2 YYEEEE. V was cut by 2 bases and J by 1 base, with 6 bases left in between. The CDR3 DNA follows: TGTGCCAGCAGCTTCGCGGTCCAAGAGACCCAGTACTTC. Translation: CASSFAVQETQYF.

This rearrangement joins TRBV5-1 to TRBJ2-7; D remains ambiguous. CDR3 size: 12 residues. Germline CDR1 reads SGHRS; CDR2 reads YFSETQ. V was clipped by 0 bases and J by 6 bases, with 7 bases between them. CDR3 sequence reads: CASSLVTSEQYF. The CDR3 DNA reads TGCGCCAGCAGCTTGGTAACTTCCGAGCAGTACTTC.

This clone was observed once. The rearrangement joins TRBV7-2 to TRBJ1-2; D uncertain. The CDR3 contains 15 residues. CDR1 and CDR2 (germline): SGHTA, FQGNSA. Trimming left V 1 base short and J 4 bases short, with 13 bases between. This CDR3 reads CASSLGQLRLYGYTF. CDR3 coding DNA: TGTGCCAGCAGCTTAGGCCAGCTCCGTCTCTATGGCTACACCTTC.

The rearrangement links TRBV6-6 to TRBJ1-2, with TRBD1 matching over 7 bases. With 6 bases clipped from V and 1 base from J, the junction kept 2 bases outside the gene matches. CDR3 size: 13 residues. Germline V CDR1 and CDR2: MNHNY, SVGAGI (reference sequence). The CDR3 DNA follows: TGTGCCAGCAGCCGACAGGGTAACTATGGCTACACCTTC. Protein product: CASSRQGNYGYTF.

This clone was seen just once. This chain connects TRBV15 to TRBJ2-1, with a possible D match to TRBD1 (6 bases). The CDR3 spans 15 residues. Germline CDR1 LNHNV, CDR2 YYDKDF (reference sequence). Trimming pared 9 bases from V and 5 bases from J, leaving 20 bases between. In DNA, the CDR3 is TGTGCCACGCGCAGACCCGACAGGTACAACAATGAGCAGTTCTTC. Translation gives CATRRPDRYNNEQFF.

This clone has more than one count but fewer than ten. V gene TRBV6-1 combines with J gene TRBJ2-2; TRBD2 matches 8 bases. Germline CDR1 MNHNS, CDR2 SASEGT. The CDR3 loop spans 16 amino acids. Losses at the gene ends were 3 bases for V and 2 bases for J; bases not matched to a gene: 5. As DNA, the CDR3 is TGTGCCAGCAGTGAGCCAGCGGGGGCAAACACCGGGGAGCTGTTTTTT. As protein: CASSEPAGANTGELFF.

The chain employs TRBV18 and TRBJ2-1; D call uncertain. The V end was cut by 3 bases, the J end by 9 bases, with 9 bases between. From germline, CDR1 is KGHSH and CDR2 LQKENI. The CDR3 is made up of 12 amino acids. The CDR3: CASSPYLGEQFF. The CDR3 DNA reads TGTGCCAGCTCACCCTATCTCGGTGAGCAGTTCTTC.